The next 21 T cell receptor beta chains were all read from a single sample in a study of T cells in Graves' hyperthyroidism and ophthalmopathy. TCR beta CDR3 region amplification was performed from RNA transcripts. During a first-round RT-PCR of the TCR CDR3, the HTBI primer set was used. TCRdb ran MiXCR on the multiplex PCR reads and lists one entry per CDR3 protein. Of a few hundred thousand distinct CDR3 sequences in the sample, 40% to 50% were seen once. The source material was peripheral blood or thyroid tissue (not recorded which). These receptors were obtained from an adult woman with Graves' disease, either hyperthyroidism or ophthalmopathy (not recorded which).

This clonotype showed up just once. The chain joins TRBV2 to TRBJ1-4; D not resolved. V was shortened by 5 bases and J by 4 bases, with 14 bases between the two germline ends. The CDR3 contains 15 residues. The germline V gene encodes CDR1 SNHLY and CDR2 FYNNEI. The CDR3 nucleotides read TGTGCCAGCAGTCAAAGTTTCGGAGATAATGAAAAACTGTTTTTT. It encodes CASSQSFGDNEKLFF.

In its sample, this clonotype was seen many times. The chain links TRBV5-1 to TRBJ2-5; TRBD1 matches 7 bases. This CDR3 contains 14 residues. With 4 bases clipped from V and 2 bases from J, the junction kept 5 bases outside the gene matches. Germline V gene sequence: CDR1 SGHRS, CDR2 YFSETQ. CDR3 bases: TGCGCCAGCAGCAGAACGGGACAGCAAGAGACCCAGTACTTC. Translated: CASSRTGQQETQYF.

CDR3 loop: CASSPGTPGNTIYF. As DNA, the CDR3 is TGTGCCAGCAGCCCGGGGACACCAGGAAACACCATATATTTT. The chain couples TRBV7-2 to TRBJ1-3; TRBD1 is a possible D gene (6 bases). V was shortened by 5 bases and J by 4 bases, with 12 bases between the two germline ends. The length of the CDR3 is 14 residues. CDR1 is SGHTA and CDR2 is FQGNSA in the germline V gene.

This clonotype was observed many times. This chain uses TRBV29-1 with TRBJ1-1, with 7 bases identical to TRBD1. V dropped 4 bases and J dropped 4; count of bases not matched to a gene: 6. The CDR3 totals 13 residues. Germline CDR1 is SQVTM and CDR2 is ANQGSEA. The CDR3 DNA reads as TGCAGCGTTGGTCGACAGGGAAGCACTGAAGCTTTCTTT. It specifies CSVGRQGSTEAFF.

This clonotype was seen only a few times. The rearrangement links TRBV15 to TRBJ1-5; D is possibly TRBD1 (5 bases). Deletions cut 0 bases from V and 3 bases from J, with 15 bases between. This CDR3 has 17 amino acids. Germline V lookup: CDR1 LNHNV, CDR2 YYDKDF (reference sequence). The CDR3 DNA reads TGTGCCACCAGCAGAGAAAGGGCAGGGTATGCCAATCAGCCCCAGCATTTT. Translation: CATSRERAGYANQPQHF.

The rearrangement joins TRBV10-3 to TRBJ2-2, with 13 bases lining up with TRBD2. From germline, CDR1 is ENHRY and CDR2 SYGVKD. J was trimmed by 5 bases and V by 4 bases; bases with no gene match: 4. There are 16 residues in the CDR3. CDR3 in amino acids: CAISGGLAGVTGELFF. The CDR3 region has the DNA TGTGCCATCAGTGGTGGACTAGCGGGAGTAACCGGGGAGCTGTTTTTT.

The V call is TRBV12-3 or TRBV12-4, the J call TRBJ1-5; no clear D gene. The CDR3 totals 15 residues. Between the trimmed V and J ends, which lost 1 base and 0 bases, there was a span of 7 bases. CDR3 protein: CASSLEAVSNQPQHF. For the CDR3, the DNA is TGTGCCAGCAGTTTAGAGGCAGTTAGCAATCAGCCCCAGCATTTT.

In this sample, this clonotype turned up many times. The chain carries TRBV10-2 and TRBJ2-5; D gene uncertain. V gave up 4 bases and J gave up 5 bases, with 8 bases separating them. Germline lookup yields CDR1 WSHSY and CDR2 SAAADI. The CDR3 runs 12 residues. The CDR3 spells CASSASRETQYF. The DNA of the CDR3 is TGCGCCAGCAGTGCATCCAGGGAGACCCAGTACTTC.

The chain uses TRBV7-9 and TRBJ1-6; weak D call: TRBD1 (6 bases). Trimming took off 5 bases at V and 7 bases at J, with 12 bases between the two ends. The CDR3 contains 14 residues. Germline values: CDR1 SEHNR, CDR2 FQNEAQ (reference sequence). The DNA of the CDR3 is TGTGCCAGCAGCGACCAGGGGTGGAATTCACCCCTCCACTTT. This translates into CASSDQGWNSPLHF. The complete variable domain, with remaining parts taken from reference TRBV7-9 and TRBJ1-6, reads DTGVSQNPRHKITKRGQNVTFRCDPISEHNRLYWYRQTLGQGPEFLTYFQNEAQLEKSRLLSDRFSAERPKGSFSTLEIQRTEQGDSAMYLCASSDQGWNSPLHFGNGTRLTVT.

This clonotype was detected only a few times. This chain joins TRBV25-1 and TRBJ1-6; D perhaps matches TRBD1 (6 bases). The CDR3 spans 15 residues. Trimming took off 7 bases at V and 9 bases at J, with 19 bases between the two ends. The germline V gene has CDR1 MGHDK and CDR2 SYGVNS. CDR3 sequence: CASTRDIGGGSPLHF. In DNA, the CDR3 is TGTGCCAGCACCCGGGACATCGGAGGGGGTTCACCCCTCCACTTT.

A note on this clonotype: Given the absence of the conserved phenylalanine or tryptophan at the CDR3 end, a read error is likely. The DNA is omitted, as the CDR3 cannot be located on it reliably, and the CDR3 follows TCRdb's listing. The chain links TRBV14 to TRBJ2-5; the table's D call, TRBD1, was not checked against the DNA. A total of 15 residues make up the CDR3, ends included. Germline V gene data show CDR1 as SGHDN and CDR2 as FVKESK. Here the CDR3 reads CASSQGTTYGYTFGS.

There are many counts of this clonotype. The rearrangement links TRBV2 to TRBJ1-1, with D unclear. The CDR3 is 14 amino acids. Germline V gene lookup returns CDR1 SNHLY and CDR2 FYNNEI. V was trimmed by 5 bases and J by 3 bases, leaving 13 bases between them. CDR3 bases: TGTGCCAGCAGTAAGACAAATCGGGACACTGAAGCTTTCTTT. This encodes CASSKTNRDTEAFF.

V usage is TRBV10-3 and J usage is TRBJ1-1; TRBD1 agrees at 9 bases. The CDR3 runs 15 residues. V was clipped by 4 bases and J by 3 bases; unmatched bases: 6. Germline V gene data show CDR1 as ENHRY and CDR2 as SYGVKD. The CDR3 region has the DNA TGTGCCATCAGTGGGGGACAGGGCGTAGACACTGAAGCTTTCTTT. Protein sequence: CAISGGQGVDTEAFF.

Written as DNA, the CDR3 is TGTGCCAGCAGTTCCAACGGACGGGTCAATCAGCCCCAGCATTTT. Translation: CASSSNGRVNQPQHF. The V gene is TRBV7-2, the J gene TRBJ1-5; D gene uncertain. The CDR3 runs 15 residues. Germline loops: CDR1 SGHTA, CDR2 FQGNSA. V was trimmed by 6 bases and J by 3 bases, leaving 15 bases between them.

This chain joins TRBV5-1 and TRBJ2-5; 8 positions agree with TRBD2. Losses at the gene ends were 4 bases for V and 3 bases for J; bases not matched to a gene: 8. CDR1 is SGHRS, CDR2 YFSETQ, per germline. This CDR3 spans 15 amino acids. The CDR3 loop reads CASSGPGLVEETQYF. CDR3 DNA: TGCGCCAGCAGCGGACCGGGACTAGTGGAAGAGACCCAGTACTTC. Complete variable domain (other parts from reference TRBV5-1 and TRBJ2-5): KAGVTQTPRYLIKTRGQQVTLSCSPISGHRSVSWYQQTPGQGLQFLFEYFSETQRNKGNFPGRFSGRQFSNSRSEMNVSTLELGDSALYLCASSGPGLVEETQYFGPGTRLLVL.

There are a few counts of this clonotype. The chain is built from TRBV27 and TRBJ1-5, with a weak D call TRBD1 (5 bases). This CDR3 comprises 14 residues. Deletions cut 3 bases from V and 6 bases from J, with 12 bases between. Germline-derived CDR1 and CDR2 are MNHEY and SMNVEV (reference sequence). In nucleotides, the CDR3 is TGTGCCAGCAGTTTCATGGGGGACGTTCAGCCCCAGCATTTT. Its translation is CASSFMGDVQPQHF.

The table lists this clonotype with many counts. V gene TRBV11-2 combines with J gene TRBJ1-4; no definite D call. Trimming pared 2 bases from V and 4 bases from J, leaving 8 bases between. The CDR3 runs to 14 residues. Germline CDR1 reads SGHAT; CDR2 reads FQNNGV. The CDR3 sequence: CASSLRPDNEKLFF. The CDR3 DNA reads as TGTGCCAGCAGCTTACGCCCAGATAATGAAAAACTGTTTTTT. Drawing the rest from reference TRBV11-2 and TRBJ1-4, the complete variable domain is EAGVAQSPRYKIIEKRQSVAFWCNPISGHATLYWYQQILGQGPKLLIQFQNNGVVDDSQLPKDRFSAERLKGVDSTLKIQPAKLEDSAVYLCASSLRPDNEKLFFGSGTQLSVL.

This clonotype showed up many times. The chain is built from TRBV7-9 and TRBJ1-2; possibly TRBD1 for D (6 bases). V dropped 5 bases and J dropped 6 bases, with 16 bases sitting between them. CDR1 is SEHNR and CDR2 is FQNEAQ in the germline V gene (reference sequence). The length of the CDR3 is 14 residues. This chain's CDR3 is CASSKSTGTHGYTF. CDR3 bases: TGTGCCAGCAGCAAGTCAACAGGGACGCATGGCTACACCTTC.

This CDR3 reads CASSITGLHQPQHF. The CDR3 DNA is TGTGCCAGTAGTATTACGGGGTTACATCAGCCCCAGCATTTT. The rearrangement links TRBV19 to TRBJ1-5; D gene ambiguous. Trimming removed 3 bases at V and 5 bases at J, with 11 bases between. CDR1 and CDR2 (germline): LNHDA, SQIVND (reference sequence). The CDR3 covers 14 residues.

The V gene is TRBV29-1, the J gene TRBJ1-2; D unclear. This CDR3 is built from 11 residues. CDR1 SQVTM and CDR2 ANQGSEA come from the germline V gene. DNA of the CDR3: TGCAGTCCGATACCGGATGATGGCTACACCTTC. Protein product: CSPIPDDGYTF.

The rearrangement joins TRBV25-1 to TRBJ1-2; TRBD1 aligns across 12 bases. The CDR3 has 12 residues. CDR1 is MGHDK, CDR2 SYGVNS, per germline. V trimming: 5 bases; J trimming: 12 bases; junction bases outside the gene matches: 4. The CDR3 spells CASSLGTGGDTF. Written as DNA, the CDR3 is TGTGCCAGCAGTTTAGGGACAGGGGGCGACACCTTC.